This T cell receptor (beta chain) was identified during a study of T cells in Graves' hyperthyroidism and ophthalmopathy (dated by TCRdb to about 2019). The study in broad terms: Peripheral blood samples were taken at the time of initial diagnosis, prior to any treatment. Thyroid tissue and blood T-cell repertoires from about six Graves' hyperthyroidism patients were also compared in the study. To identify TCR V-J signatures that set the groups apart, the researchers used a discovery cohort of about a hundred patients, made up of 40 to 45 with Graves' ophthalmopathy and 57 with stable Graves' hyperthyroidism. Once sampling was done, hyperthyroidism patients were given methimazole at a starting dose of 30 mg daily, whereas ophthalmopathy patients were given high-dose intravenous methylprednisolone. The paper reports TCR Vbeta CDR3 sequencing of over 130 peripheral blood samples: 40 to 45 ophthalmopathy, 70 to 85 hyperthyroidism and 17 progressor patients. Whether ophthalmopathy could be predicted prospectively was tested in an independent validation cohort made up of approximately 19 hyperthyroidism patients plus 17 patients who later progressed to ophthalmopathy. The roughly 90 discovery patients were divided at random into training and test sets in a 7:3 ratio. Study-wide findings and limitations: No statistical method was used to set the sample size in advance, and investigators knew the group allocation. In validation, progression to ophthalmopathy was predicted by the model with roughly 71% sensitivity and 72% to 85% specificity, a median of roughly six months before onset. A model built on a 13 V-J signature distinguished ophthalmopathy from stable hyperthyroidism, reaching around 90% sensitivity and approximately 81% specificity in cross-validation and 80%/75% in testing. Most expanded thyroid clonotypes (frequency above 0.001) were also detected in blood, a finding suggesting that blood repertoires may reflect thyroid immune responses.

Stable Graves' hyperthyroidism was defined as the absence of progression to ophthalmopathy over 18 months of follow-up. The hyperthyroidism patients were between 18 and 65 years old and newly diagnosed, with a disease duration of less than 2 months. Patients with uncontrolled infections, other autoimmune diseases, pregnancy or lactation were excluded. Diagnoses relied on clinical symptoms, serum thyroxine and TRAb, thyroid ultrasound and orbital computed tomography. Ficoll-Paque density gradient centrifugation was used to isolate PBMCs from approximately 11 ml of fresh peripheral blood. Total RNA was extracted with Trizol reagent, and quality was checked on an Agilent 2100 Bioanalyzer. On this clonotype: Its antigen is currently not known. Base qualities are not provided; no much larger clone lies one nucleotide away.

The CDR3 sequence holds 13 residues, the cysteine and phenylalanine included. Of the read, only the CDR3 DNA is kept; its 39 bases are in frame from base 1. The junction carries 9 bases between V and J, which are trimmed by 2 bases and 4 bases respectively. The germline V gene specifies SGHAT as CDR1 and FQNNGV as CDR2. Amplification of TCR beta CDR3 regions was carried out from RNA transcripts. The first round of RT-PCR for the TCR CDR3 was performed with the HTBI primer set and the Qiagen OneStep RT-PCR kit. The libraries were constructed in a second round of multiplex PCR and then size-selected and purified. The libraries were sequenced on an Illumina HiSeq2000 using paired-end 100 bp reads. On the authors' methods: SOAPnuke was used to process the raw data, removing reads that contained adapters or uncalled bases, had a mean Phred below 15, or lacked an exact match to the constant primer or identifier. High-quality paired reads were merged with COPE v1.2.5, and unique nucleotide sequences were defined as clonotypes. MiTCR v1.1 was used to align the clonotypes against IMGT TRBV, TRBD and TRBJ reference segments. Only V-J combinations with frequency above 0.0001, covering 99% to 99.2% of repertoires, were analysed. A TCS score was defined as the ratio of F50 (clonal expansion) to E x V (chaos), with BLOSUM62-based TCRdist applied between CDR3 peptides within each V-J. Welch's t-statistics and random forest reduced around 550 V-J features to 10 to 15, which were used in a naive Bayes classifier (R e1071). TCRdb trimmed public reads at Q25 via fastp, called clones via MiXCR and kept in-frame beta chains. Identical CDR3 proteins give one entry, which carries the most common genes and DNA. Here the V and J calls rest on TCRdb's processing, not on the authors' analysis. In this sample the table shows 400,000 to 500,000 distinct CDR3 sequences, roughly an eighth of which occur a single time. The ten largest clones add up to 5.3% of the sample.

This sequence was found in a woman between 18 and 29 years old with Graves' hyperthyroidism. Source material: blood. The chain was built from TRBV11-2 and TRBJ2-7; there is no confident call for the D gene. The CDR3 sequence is CASSLPGVYEQYF. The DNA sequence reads TGTGCCAGCAGCTTACCCGGAGTATACGAGCAGTACTTC.